The present T cell receptor (beta chain) was sequenced within a study of T cell repertoires in cytomegalovirus infection. Concerning this clonotype itself: Its cognate antigen is unknown.

MiXCR was run by TCRdb on the reads, yielding one entry per CDR3 protein. Of about 530,000 distinct CDR3 sequences detected, approximately 25% appear once; the ten largest clones hold over 10%. Germline-derived CDR1 and CDR2 are MNHEY and SMNVEV (reference sequence). Trimming left V 5 bases short and J 6 bases short, with 14 bases between. This CDR3 is 13 amino acids long. General study results and limits: Cumulative frequency (of public TCR beta family members) identified carriers of CMV plus the relevant HLA.

This sequence was found in a human donor in good health (CMV status not recorded). Some clones in this sample may be carry-over from other donors' samples. The sequencing sample was made of PBMCs. The rearrangement links TRBV27 to TRBJ2-7, with D hard to call. The CDR3 DNA is TGTGCCAGCAGTCCCTTAGACTGGCCCGAGCAGTACTTC. This gives the protein CASSPLDWPEQYF.